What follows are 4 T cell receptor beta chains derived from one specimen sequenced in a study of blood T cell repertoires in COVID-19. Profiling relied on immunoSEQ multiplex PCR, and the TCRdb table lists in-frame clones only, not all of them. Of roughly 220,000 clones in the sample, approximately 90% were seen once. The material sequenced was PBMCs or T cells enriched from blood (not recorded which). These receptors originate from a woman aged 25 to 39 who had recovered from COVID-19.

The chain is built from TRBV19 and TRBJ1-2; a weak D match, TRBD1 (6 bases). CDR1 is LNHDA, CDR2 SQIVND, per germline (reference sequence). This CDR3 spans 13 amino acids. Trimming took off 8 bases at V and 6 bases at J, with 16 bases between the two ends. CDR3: CASGTGMKDGYTF. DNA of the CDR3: TGTGCCAGTGGAACAGGGATGAAGGATGGCTACACCTTC. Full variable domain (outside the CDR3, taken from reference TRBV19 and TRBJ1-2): DGGITQSPKYLFRKEGQNVTLSCEQNLNHDAMYWYRQDPGQGLRLIYYSQIVNDFQKGDIAEGYSVSREKKESFPLTVTSAQKNPTAFYLCASGTGMKDGYTFGSGTRLTVV.

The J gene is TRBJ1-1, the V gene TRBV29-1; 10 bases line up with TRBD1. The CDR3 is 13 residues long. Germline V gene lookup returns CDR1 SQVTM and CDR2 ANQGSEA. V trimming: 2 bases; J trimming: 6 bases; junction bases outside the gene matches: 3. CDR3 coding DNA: TGCAGCGTTGAAAGGGACAGGGGTGCTGAAGCTTTCTTT. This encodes CSVERDRGAEAFF. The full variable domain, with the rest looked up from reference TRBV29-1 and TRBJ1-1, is SAVISQKPSRDICQRGTSLTIQCQVDSQVTMMFWYRQQPGQSLTLIATANQGSEATYESGFVIDKFPISRPNLTFSTLTVSNMSPEDSSIYLCSVERDRGAEAFFGQGTRLTVV.

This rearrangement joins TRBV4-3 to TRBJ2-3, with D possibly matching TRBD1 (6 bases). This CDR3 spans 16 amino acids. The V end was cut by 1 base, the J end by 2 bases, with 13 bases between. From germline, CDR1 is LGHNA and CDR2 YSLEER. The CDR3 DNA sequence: TGCGCCAGCAGCCAAGCCACAAGGGGGAACACAGATACGCAGTATTTT. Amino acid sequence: CASSQATRGNTDTQYF.

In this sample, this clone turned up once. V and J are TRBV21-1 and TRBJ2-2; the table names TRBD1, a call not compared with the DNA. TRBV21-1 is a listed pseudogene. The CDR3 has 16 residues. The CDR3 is CAKKTNQGAVTGELFF. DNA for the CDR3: TGTGCCAAAAAAACAAACCAGGGGGCGGTCACCGGGGAGCTGTTTTTT.